These 10 T cell receptor beta chains were all obtained from the same sample, sequenced in a study of T cells in localized non-small cell lung cancer. TCRdb's copy holds only in-frame clones and misses some; the assay was immunoSEQ multiplex PCR. Of approximately 81,000 clones in the sample, about 88% were seen once. The sequenced sample was peripheral blood, obtained before any cancer treatment. The receptors were gathered from a woman aged 35 to 70 with stage I squamous cell lung carcinoma.

This clone was recorded a few times. V usage is TRBV12-5 and J usage is TRBJ2-3; D gene unclear. Germline CDR1 is LGHNT and CDR2 is FRNRAP. V lost 4 bases to trimming and J lost 4 bases, with 12 bases between them. The CDR3 totals 14 residues. The DNA for the CDR3 is TGTGCTAGTGGTTACCCCCCGGACCCAGATACGCAGTATTTT. Translating it yields CASGYPPDPDTQYF. Supplemented by reference TRBV12-5 and TRBJ2-3, the full variable domain reads DARVTQTPRHKVTEMGQEVTMRCQPILGHNTVFWYRQTMMQGLELLAYFRNRAPLDDSGMPKDRFSAEMPDATLATLKIQPSEPRDSAVYFCASGYPPDPDTQYFGPGTRLTVL.

J is TRBJ1-1 and V is TRBV7-9, with a tentative D call TRBD1 (6 bases). The CDR3 contains 12 residues. Trimming shortened V by 5 bases and J by 7 bases, and 11 bases separated the two germline ends. Germline assignment: CDR1 SEHNR and CDR2 FQNEAQ (reference sequence). In DNA, the CDR3 is TGTGCCAGCAGCCGTACAGGGAGTGAAGCTTTCTTT. Translating it yields CASSRTGSEAFF.

The V gene is TRBV19, the J gene TRBJ2-2; D is perhaps TRBD2 (6 bases). Per germline, CDR1 LNHDA and CDR2 SQIVND (reference sequence). The CDR3 has 15 residues. V gave up 8 bases and J gave up 6 bases, with 19 bases separating them. DNA of the CDR3: TGTGCCAGTCAGAACCGGGGGAATCCTTCCGGGGAGCTGTTTTTT. This gives the protein CASQNRGNPSGELFF.

The chain uses TRBV2 and TRBJ1-1; D remains unclear. The germline V gene has CDR1 SNHLY and CDR2 FYNNEI. Trimming cost V 0 bases and J 11 bases, with 13 bases left between them. This CDR3 has 13 amino acids. The CDR3 sequence: CASSEADGVKAFF. For the CDR3, the DNA is TGTGCCAGCAGTGAAGCTGACGGGGTGAAGGCTTTCTTT.

The chain combines TRBV19 with TRBJ2-2, with 8 bases lining up with TRBD1. V shed 5 bases and J 1 base; nucleotides not matched to a gene: 0. CDR3 size: 14 residues. Germline-derived CDR1 and CDR2 are LNHDA and SQIVND (reference sequence). In DNA form, the CDR3 reads TGTGCCAGTAGTGGACAGGGGAACACCGGGGAGCTGTTTTTT. Translated, it gives CASSGQGNTGELFF.

The J gene is TRBJ1-2, the V gene TRBV5-1; perhaps TRBD1 as D (5 bases). Germline V gives CDR1 SGHRS, CDR2 YFSETQ. Trimming removed 0 bases at V and 10 bases at J, with 13 bases between. This CDR3 spans 13 amino acids. The CDR3 bases are TGCGCCAGCAGCTTGGACAGGAGAGGTTACTACACCTTC. Its translation: CASSLDRRGYYTF.

This clone occurred once. This rearrangement joins TRBV5-1 to TRBJ2-1, with 11 bases fitting TRBD2. Germline V gene sequence: CDR1 SGHRS, CDR2 YFSETQ. Trimming took 4 bases from V and 8 from J; bases not matched to a gene: 8. The CDR3 has 15 residues. CDR3 DNA: TGCGCCAGCAGCCCCCTTAGCGGGGGGGTCTATGAGCAGTTCTTC. It encodes CASSPLSGGVYEQFF.

This chain joins TRBV6-1 and TRBJ1-2; D gene ambiguous. The germline V and J ends were trimmed by 1 base and 4 bases, with 4 bases remaining between them. The germline CDR1 and CDR2 sequences are MNHNS and SASEGT. The CDR3 contains 12 residues. DNA for the CDR3: TGTGCCAGCAGTGAAGACCCCTATGGCTACACCTTC. This encodes CASSEDPYGYTF.

The V and J genes are TRBV19 and TRBJ1-2, with 9 bases lining up with TRBD1. Germline CDR1 is LNHDA and CDR2 is SQIVND (reference sequence). This CDR3 region has 12 residues. J was trimmed by 9 bases and V by 3 bases; bases with no gene match: 2. This CDR3 is CASSIDRGSYTF. In DNA, the CDR3 is TGTGCCAGTAGTATCGACAGGGGGAGCTACACCTTC.

The chain couples TRBV7-2 to TRBJ2-1; 8 bases are shared with TRBD2. Per germline, CDR1 SGHTA and CDR2 FQGNSA. There are 15 residues in the CDR3. V shed 2 bases, J shed 7 bases, and the junction held 7 bases outside the gene matches. CDR3 amino acids: CASSLIGGGLNEQFF. The CDR3 DNA sequence: TGTGCCAGCAGCTTAATCGGGGGGGGCCTTAATGAGCAGTTCTTC.